This paragraph reports one T cell receptor beta chain. A read error is possible here, since a much larger clone lies one base away. All sequencing subjects had displayed CD8+CD57+ cell expansion on flow cytometry. These data originate in a study of CD8+CD57+ T cells in acquired aplastic anemia. CDR3 and TCR beta VDJ profiling relied on genomic DNA as the template. TCRdb reprocessed the reads via MiXCR and lists one record per CDR3 protein. This table holds about 58,000 distinct CDR3 sequences, approximately 50% found once. This CDR3 spans 14 amino acids. The V gene's germline CDR1 is SGHVS and CDR2 FNYEAQ.

The TCR sequence derives from a human donor with aplastic anemia. The rearrangement joins TRBV7-6 to TRBJ2-5; a weak D match, TRBD2 (7 bases). Sample: sorted CD4+, CD8+, or CD8+CD57+ T cells (not recorded which) from PBMCs. CDR3 sequence reads: CAGSPGGGGETQYF. The CDR3 nucleotides are TGTGCCGGCAGCCCGGGGGGCGGGGGAGAGACCCAGTACTTC. Based on the CDR3 plus reference TRBV7-6 and TRBJ2-5, the full variable domain is GAGVSQSPRYKVTKRGQDVALRCDPISGHVSLYWYRQALGQGPEFLTYFNYEAQQDKSGLPNDRFSAERPEGSISTLTIQRTEQRDSAMYRCAGSPGGGGETQYFGPGTRLLVL.